A selection of T cell receptor beta chains follows, all from one sample in a study of cytomegalovirus exposure and HLA in healthy donors. Generated by immunoSEQ multiplex PCR, the TCRdb table keeps only in-frame clones and is missing some. Its table lists 65,000 to 95,000 clones. The specimen was PBMCs. These receptors originate from a man aged 25 to 45 in good health and CMV-seronegative. CDR3s include the opening cysteine and the closing phenylalanine or tryptophan. The D gene is left open where the match is weak.

>TRBD2|TRBJ2-7|TRBV5-1
TGCGCCAGCCTTGAGACTAGCGGGTCCCTCTACGAGCAGTACTTC
CASLETSGSLYEQYF
>TRBD1|TRBJ1-2|TRBV19
TGTGCCAGTCGACAGGGGCCCTATGGCTACACCTTC
CASRQGPYGYTF
>TRBD1|TRBJ2-7|TRBV6-1
TGTGCCAGCAGTGAAGTTAGGGACAGGAGCGCATACGAGCAGTACTTC
CASSEVRDRSAYEQYF
>-|TRBJ2-3|TRBV5-6
TGTGCCAGCAGCTTGTGGCTTACAGATACGCAGTATTTT
CASSLWLTDTQYF
>TRBD2|TRBJ2-1|TRBV6-5
TGTGCCAGCAGTTACAGACTAGCGTCATTCAATGAGCAGTTCTTC
CASSYRLASFNEQFF
>TRBD1|TRBJ1-1|TRBV13
TGTGCCAGCAGCCAAGACAGGGGGCGAGATCGCACTGAAGCTTTCTTT
CASSQDRGRDRTEAFF
>-|TRBJ1-1|TRBV6-5
TGTGCCAGCAGGGGGGGGCAGAACACTGAAGCTTTCTTT
CASRGGQNTEAFF
>TRBD1|TRBJ2-5|TRBV10-1
TGCGCCAGCAGTGGGATAGGGGGCCCAGAGACCCAGTACTTC
CASSGIGGPETQYF
>-|TRBJ1-1|TRBV5-1
TGCGCCAGCAGCTTGGGTGGCCTCATGAACACTGAAGCTTTCTTT
CASSLGGLMNTEAFF
>-|TRBJ1-4|TRBV4-3
TGCGCCAGCAGCCAAGATGGTCAGGATAATGAAAAACTGTTTTTT
CASSQDGQDNEKLFF
>-|TRBJ1-2|TRBV11-2
TGTGCCAGCAGCTTAGTGGGGGGTAGCTATGGCTACACCTTC
CASSLVGGSYGYTF
>TRBD2|TRBJ2-3|TRBV11-2
TGTGCCAGCAGCTTAGTGCTAGCGGGCGCAGATACGCAGTATTTT
CASSLVLAGADTQYF
>-|TRBJ2-3|TRBV5-1
TGCGCCAGCAGCCAGGGCCCTAGCACAGATACGCAGTATTTT
CASSQGPSTDTQYF
>TRBD2|TRBJ2-1|TRBV18
TGTGCCAGCTCCTGGGTCCGGGGGGGGCCCTACAATGAGCAGTTCTTC
CASSWVRGGPYNEQFF
>TRBD1|TRBJ2-7|TRBV5-6
TGTGCCAGCAGCCGACAGGGGAGGTCCTACGAGCAGTACTTC
CASSRQGRSYEQYF
>-|TRBJ2-7|TRBV13
TGTGCCAGCAGCGACCGGGGGAGCTCCTACGAGCAGTACTTC
CASSDRGSSYEQYF
>-|TRBJ2-3|TRBV5-1
TGCGCCAGCAGCTTGATTTCGTCGGGAGATACGCAGTATTTT
CASSLISSGDTQYF
>TRBD2|TRBJ2-7|TRBV5-8
TGTGCCAGCAGCCCCATGGGGGGGACCCCCTACGAGCAGTACTTC
CASSPMGGTPYEQYF